The T cell receptor (beta chain) under discussion was sequenced for a study of somatic mutations in cytotoxic T cells in rheumatoid arthritis. Germline trimming cut 7 bases from V and 2 bases from J; bases unmatched to any gene: 11. The CDR3 runs 17 residues. Looked up from germline, CDR1 is SGHRS and CDR2 is YFSETQ. General study results and limits: Antigens bound by the expanded CD8+ clones were not identified. CD8+ clonality rose with age in rheumatoid arthritis patients, not healthy controls.

Clones were sequenced by immunoSEQ multiplex PCR, and TCRdb holds only the in-frame ones, with some missing. The profile shows 20,000 to 25,000 clones, roughly 80% of them singletons. Isolating CD4+ and CD8+ cells involved positive magnetic bead selection on an AutoMACS. Their purity was then checked by flow cytometry. Regarding this clone: The antigen remains unidentified.

This chain connects TRBV5-1 to TRBJ2-2, with TRBD1 identical over 10 bases. The receptor's source is an adult with rheumatoid arthritis. Sequencing was performed on CD8+ T cells sorted from blood. The CDR3 bases are TGCGCCAGCTGGATAGACCGGGACAGGGGTAACACCGGGGAGCTGTTTTTT. Protein sequence: CASWIDRDRGNTGELFF.